This T cell receptor beta chain came from a study of shared clonotypes between healthy human individuals (dated by TCRdb to about 2020). With regard to the full study: A few men and a couple of women, aged 18 to 49 years, made up the cohort. For each donor, CD4 naive and CD4 memory were each run on three plates, CD8 naive on two plates, and CD8 memory on one plate. To increase sequencing depth and limit assay-specific biases, different laboratories used diverse techniques to prepare libraries and sequence TCR repertoires. The study deeply sequenced blood TCR repertoires of five healthy adults to estimate repertoire size and the extent of clonotype sharing between individuals. Per donor, leukapheresis produced somewhere between about 0.94 and 9.5 billion PBMCs.

At the junction V is shortened by 4 bases and J by 3 bases; bases outside the gene matches: 3. Taken from the germline V gene (reference sequence), the CDR1 and CDR2 loops are GTSNPN and SVGIG. There are 15 amino acids in the CDR3, from cysteine to phenylalanine inclusive. The read is trimmed to its CDR3 DNA, 45 bases read in frame from base 1. TCR CDR3 regions were amplified from genomic DNA by multiplex PCR using the deep immunoSEQ assay. For each cell subset, the extracted genomic DNA was distributed evenly across all wells of several immunoSEQ 96-well plates, and each plate served as one replicate. For sorted subsets, approximately 200 ng of genomic DNA, equivalent to around 29,000 T cell genomes, went into each replicate PCR. Purified libraries were quantified with a Qubit 3.0 fluorometer, sized on a Bioanalyzer 2100, and re-quantified with the KAPA Library Quantification kit. Every immunoSEQ 96-well plate was sequenced on a separate single-read 150-cycle Illumina NextSeq 550 flow cell. The published analysis was carried out like this. Because the immunoSEQ output included only junctional sequences and no quality scores, the filtering could not be the same as the filtering used for full-length reads. Sequences were annotated with PyIR, a Python wrapper for IgBLAST v1.9, using IMGT germline references to assign V/J genes and CDR3. Any read was removed if the V/J assignment was weak (E-value above 1e-6), the CDR3 was missing, or the read contained stop codons, out-of-frame junctions, or ambiguous translated residues. V3J clonotypes were defined as sequences sharing an identical inferred V gene, J gene, and CDR3 amino acid sequence. The percentage overlap between two repertoires was calculated by dividing the number of shared unique clonotypes by the size of the smaller repertoire. RTK rarefaction, the Chao1 estimator, and Recon v2.1 estimates of unobserved clonotypes were used to assess repertoire richness. OLGA was used to compute generation probabilities for all TCRbeta clonotypes that the gDNA method yielded from a handful of donors. The table comes from immuneACCESS by way of TCRdb, which keeps in-frame sequences with V and J called. Part of the clones is missing from these tables; in studies checked, under half for an unresolved V gene and the rest for unknown reasons. V and J calls and clone size are those listed in that table; D and trimming were worked out from the DNA. For this sample there are roughly 2 million clones; approximately 94% appear just once. Roughly 0.13% of the sample is in the top ten clones.

Comments on this clone: What antigen it recognizes has not been identified. No base qualities exist here, and no much larger clone lies one base off it.

Healthy HIV-negative adults with no recently reported acute infections or vaccinations were included as donors. Every donor was a Caucasian adult residing in Nashville, Tennessee, USA. CD4+ T cells were enriched by magnetic negative selection, after which naive cells were positively selected on CD45RA and the negative fraction was taken as the memory subset. After blood collection by leukapheresis, PBMCs were isolated using Ficoll-Histopaque density gradient centrifugation and then cryopreserved in the vapor phase of liquid nitrogen. Analytical flow cytometry was used to check the purity and quantity of every magnetically sorted T cell population. Genomic DNA was isolated from each sorted fraction and quantified by UV absorbance on a Nanodrop 2000c. Study-wide findings and limitations: Even with the large sequencing depth, rarefaction of the sorted-subset datasets indicated that sequencing was incomplete. About 4.5% of naive CD4, 3.5% of naive CD8, around 2.3% of memory CD4, and about 0.4% of memory CD8 clonotypes were shared across a few donors. Pairwise subsampling led to the expectation that sequencing depth would affect the degree of clonotype sharing among donors. Estimated clonotype richness was generally larger for naive than for memory subsets. Because the study included a small number of donors, the genetic and exposure-history diversity represented was limited. Only blood was sampled, and tissue TCR repertoires likely differ from those in blood. Compared with non-shared clonotypes, the clonotypes found in all four sorted-subset donors had higher generation probabilities.

Recombination joined TRBV30 with TRBJ2-2; 12 bases in between match TRBD2. Sequencing input: naive CD4+ T cells sorted from blood. The cell subset or site label corresponds to: CD45RA+ positively selected. The source of this sequence is a man aged 18 to 29 in good health. The nucleotide sequence is given as TGTGCCTGGACTAGCGGGAGGGCCTACACCGGGGAGCTGTTTTTT. Its protein is CAWTSGRAYTGELFF.